One and the same sample provided the 20 T cell receptor delta chains below, sequenced in a study of Vδ1+ human thymocytes. The study, taken as a whole, reports: Thymic TRG and TRD repertoires appeared highly polyclonal, with Gaussian CDR3 length distributions.

RNA was extracted from the cells and then reverse transcribed. Pooled V-gene forward primers with one constant-region reverse primer generated the CDR3 amplicons by multiplex PCR. TCRdb re-processed the multiplex PCR reads via CATT. The data contain roughly 50,000 delta-chain clones, approximately 16% of them singletons. Their recognized antigens are unknown. The sample comprised Vdelta1+ gamma-delta thymocytes from the thymus. Subset indicated: FACS-sorted CD3+ TCRalphabeta- TCRVdelta1+ TCRVdelta2- thymocytes. The receptors here all came from a boy less than two years old who had congenital heart surgery.

This clone was observed a handful of times. V usage is TRDV1 and J usage is TRDJ1; 10 bases align to TRDD3. V gave up 4 bases and J gave up 2 bases; unmatched junction bases: 19. The CDR3 extends over 20 amino acids. Germline V gives CDR1 TSWWSYY, CDR2 QGS. CDR3: CALGGRPSLVLGDVTDKLIF. The CDR3 DNA reads TGTGCTCTTGGGGGCCGGCCTTCCCTCGTACTGGGGGATGTGACCGATAAACTCATCTTT.

A few counts support this clone. The J gene is TRDJ1, the V gene TRDV1; D gene ambiguous. The CDR3 is made up of 15 amino acids. CDR1 is TSWWSYY, CDR2 QGS, per germline. V dropped 0 bases and J dropped 2 bases, with 10 bases sitting between them. The CDR3 nucleotides are TGTGCTCTTGGGGAACTTTCCAACCCAACCGATAAACTCATCTTT. It specifies CALGELSNPTDKLIF.

The V gene is TRDV1, the J gene TRDJ1; perhaps TRDD3 as D (5 bases). This CDR3 comprises 13 residues. The V end was cut by 8 bases, the J end by 4 bases, with 14 bases between. Germline CDR1 is TSWWSYY and CDR2 is QGS. The CDR3 DNA sequence: TGTGCTCTTACAATGGGGACCTACGATAAACTCATCTTT. This codes for CALTMGTYDKLIF.

The rearrangement links TRDV1 to TRDJ1; D is possibly TRDD3 (6 bases). In germline, CDR1 is TSWWSYY, CDR2 QGS. The CDR3 runs 20 residues. With 1 base removed from V and 0 bases from J, the gap between germline ends came to 24 bases. CDR3 sequence reads: CALGEPFWAQVGGNTDKLIF. The CDR3 DNA follows: TGTGCTCTTGGGGAACCCTTCTGGGCTCAGGTTGGGGGGAACACCGATAAACTCATCTTT.

This clone was detected a few times. One end of the junction does not line up with germline, which may come from a read error. The chain recombines TRDV1 with TRDJ1; TRDD3 is a possible D gene (6 bases). Germline-derived CDR1 and CDR2 are TSWWSYY and QGS. CDR3 size: 22 residues. The CDR3 spells CALGEQRGEGGDPPDYTDKPIF. Written as DNA, the CDR3 is TGTGCTCTTGGGGAACAGCGGGGGGAAGGTGGGGATCCTCCCGACTACACCGATAAACCCATCTTT.

This clone was detected only a few times. The J gene is TRDJ1, the V gene TRDV1; TRDD3 is a possible D gene (5 bases). V lost 2 bases to trimming and J lost 3 bases, with 19 bases between them. The germline gives CDR1 TSWWSYY, CDR2 QGS. The CDR3 is 17 residues long. This CDR3 reads CALGEKLLDFGADKLIF. The CDR3 bases are TGTGCTCTTGGGGAAAAGCTCCTTGACTTTGGGGCCGATAAACTCATCTTT.

This clone was detected a few times. This chain links TRDV1 with TRDJ1; TRDD3 aligns across 11 bases. CDR3 length equals 20 residues. With 1 base clipped from V and 4 bases from J, the junction kept 17 bases outside the gene matches. The germline V gene has CDR1 TSWWSYY and CDR2 QGS. This CDR3 reads CALGERLQYWWGIRDDKLIF. DNA for the CDR3: TGTGCTCTTGGGGAACGTCTACAATACTGGTGGGGGATACGTGACGATAAACTCATCTTT.

The chain joins TRDV1 to TRDJ1; the D gene is possibly TRDD3 (6 bases). The CDR3 totals 19 residues. V dropped 3 bases and J dropped 4 bases, with 27 bases sitting between them. Germline CDR1 is TSWWSYY and CDR2 is QGS. Written as DNA, the CDR3 is TGTGCTCTTGGGGACCCCTTACCTTTCCCCTGGATACTGGACGATAAACTCATCTTT. This sequence encodes CALGDPLPFPWILDDKLIF.

This chain links TRDV1 with TRDJ1; 9 bases agree with TRDD2. V shed 5 bases and J 10 bases; nucleotides not matched to a gene: 14. CDR3 length: 15 amino acids. Germline CDR1 TSWWSYY, CDR2 QGS. The CDR3 here is CALGYPLLPTGGLIF. DNA for the CDR3: TGTGCTCTTGGGTACCCACTCCTTCCTACTGGCGGACTCATCTTT.

This clone was picked up a small number of times. A much larger clone sits a single nucleotide away, making a read error possible. The V call is TRDV2, the J call TRDJ1; D ambiguous. Germline lookup yields CDR1 GEAIGNYY and CDR2 EKD. The length of the CDR3 is 12 residues. The CDR3 DNA is TGTGCCTGTGACACCGACACCGTTAAACTCATCTTT. It encodes CACDTDTVKLIF.

The V and J genes are TRDV1 and TRDJ1; D remains unclear. Deletions cut 2 bases from V and 0 bases from J, with 22 bases between. This CDR3 spans 19 amino acids. CDR1 and CDR2 from the germline V gene are TSWWSYY and QGS. The CDR3 spells CALGEALGLSAGDTDKLIF. As DNA, the CDR3 is TGTGCTCTTGGGGAAGCCTTAGGACTATCGGCTGGAGACACCGATAAACTCATCTTT.

V usage is TRDV1 and J usage is TRDJ1, with D perhaps TRDD3 (7 bases). Germline CDR1 TSWWSYY, CDR2 QGS. V lost 0 bases and J 0 bases, leaving 26 bases between the germline ends. The length of the CDR3 is 21 residues. The CDR3: CALGELKSYWSGGPHTDKLIF. Written as DNA, the CDR3 is TGTGCTCTTGGGGAACTGAAGTCCTACTGGAGTGGGGGACCTCACACCGATAAACTCATCTTT.

This chain uses TRDV1 with TRDJ1, with TRDD2 identical over 9 bases. Germline V CDR1 and CDR2: TSWWSYY, QGS. V shed 4 bases and J 5 bases; nucleotides not matched to a gene: 20. The CDR3 contains 19 residues. In DNA form, the CDR3 reads TGTGCTCTTGGGGGACCTTCCTACCCGTACTGGGGAACCCGGGATAAACTCATCTTT. Translating gives CALGGPSYPYWGTRDKLIF.

This clone was found a few times. This chain joins TRDV1 and TRDJ1; 11 bases fit TRDD3. In germline, CDR1 is TSWWSYY, CDR2 QGS. This CDR3 has 22 residues. V trimming: 0 bases; J trimming: 0 bases; junction bases outside the gene matches: 18. In nucleotides, the CDR3 is TGTGCTCTTGGGGAACTATTCCCTACTAGGCGCTTACTGGGGGATAACACCGATAAACTCATCTTT. This gives the protein CALGELFPTRRLLGDNTDKLIF.

This clone came up many times. This rearrangement joins TRDV2 to TRDJ1, with TRDD3 as a possible D gene (6 bases). This CDR3 contains 17 residues. V lost 0 bases and J lost 2, with 18 bases in between. In germline, CDR1 is GEAIGNYY, CDR2 EKD. This CDR3 is CACDTSWGSGGTDKLIF. Written as DNA, the CDR3 is TGTGCCTGTGACACCAGCTGGGGATCGGGTGGGACCGATAAACTCATCTTT.

Only a few counts were recorded for this clone. V is TRDV1 and J is TRDJ1; 12 bases are a match to TRDD3. CDR1 TSWWSYY and CDR2 QGS come from the germline V gene. Unmatched junction bases numbered 20, after V lost 0 bases and J lost 3 bases. The CDR3 spans 22 residues. CDR3 in amino acids: CALGELHQTFHPYWGIPDKLIF. The CDR3 DNA follows: TGTGCTCTTGGGGAACTTCATCAAACCTTCCATCCTTACTGGGGGATACCCGATAAACTCATCTTT.

This clone has just a few counts. This chain joins TRDV1 and TRDJ1, with D perhaps given as TRDD2 or TRDD3 (6 bases each). Trimming stripped 1 base from V and 1 base from J, with 25 bases between. Per the germline V gene, CDR1 is TSWWSYY and CDR2 is QGS. The CDR3 has 20 residues. The DNA for the CDR3 is TGTGCTCTTGGGGAACGGTCCTACGGGGCTGGGGTGGTCCTCACCGATAAACTCATCTTT. Amino acids: CALGERSYGAGVVLTDKLIF.

This clone was found a few times. The junction departs from germline at one end; a sequencing error may be responsible. This same CDR3 is encoded by further DNA sequences in the sample. This sequence joins TRDV1 and TRDJ1; possibly TRDD3 for D (5 bases). Germline CDR1 reads TSWWSYY; CDR2 reads QGS. The CDR3 is 16 amino acids. CDR3 amino acids: CALGEKCGETTDKLIF. Here the CDR3 DNA reads TGCGCTCTTGGGGAAAAATGCGGGGAAACGACCGATAAACTCATCTTT.

This clone was picked up a small number of times. The chain joins TRDV1 to TRDJ1; 11 nucleotides line up with TRDD3. There are 19 residues in the CDR3. With V trimmed by 1 base and J by 2 bases, 12 bases remained unmatched. CDR1 and CDR2 (germline): TSWWSYY, QGS. As DNA, the CDR3 is TGTGCTCTTGGGGAACGGAATTCCTGGGGGATACCCTCGACCGATAAACTCATCTTT. Its protein is CALGERNSWGIPSTDKLIF.

This clone has just a few counts. The chain recombines TRDV1 with TRDJ1; perhaps TRDD3 as D (5 bases). Germline-derived CDR1 and CDR2 are TSWWSYY and QGS. The V end lost 0 bases, the J end lost 0 bases, and 17 bases lay between the germline ends. This CDR3 has 18 amino acids. The CDR3 loop reads CALGELGDPPAYTDKLIF. DNA of the CDR3: TGTGCTCTTGGGGAACTAGGGGACCCTCCGGCTTACACCGATAAACTCATCTTT.